These T cell receptor beta chains were read from a single sample in a study of neoadjuvant anti-PD-1 for oral cavity cancer. Measured with immunoSEQ multiplex PCR; TCRdb has only the in-frame clones, and not every one. This sample has over 5,500 clones, with around three quarters found just once. The specimen comprised PBMCs, sampled before nivolumab (anti-PD-1) treatment. The receptor source for this set is a person between 40 and 85 years old with oral cavity squamous cell carcinoma. CDR3s include the opening cysteine and the closing phenylalanine or tryptophan. Each record gives: J gene, D gene, V gene, clone size, CDR3 DNA, CDR3 protein. D genes are given only for firm matches. Expanded clones are given a class, and other clones once, few, many or no size at all.

j_call: TRBJ2-2
d_call: .
v_call: TRBV5-4
clone_size: .
cdr3_nt: TGTGCCAGCAGCTTGGGCCAGGGTGGGACCGGGGAGCTGTTTTTT
cdr3_aa: CASSLGQGGTGELFF

j_call: TRBJ2-1
d_call: .
v_call: TRBV5-1
clone_size: .
cdr3_nt: TGCGCCAGCAGCCGGACTTACAATGAGCAGTTCTTC
cdr3_aa: CASSRTYNEQFF

j_call: TRBJ2-5
d_call: TRBD2
v_call: TRBV9
clone_size: .
cdr3_nt: TGTGCCAGCGCACTAGCGGGGGCCGGGGAGACCCAGTACTTC
cdr3_aa: CASALAGAGETQYF

j_call: TRBJ2-1
d_call: .
v_call: TRBV12-5
clone_size: once
cdr3_nt: TGTGCTAGTGGTATAACAGAATACAATGAGCAGTTCTTC
cdr3_aa: CASGITEYNEQFF

j_call: TRBJ2-7
d_call: TRBD2
v_call: TRBV27
clone_size: .
cdr3_nt: TGTGCCAGCAGTTTCTCGGGGGGGGGTACATACCCGTACGAGCAGTACTTC
cdr3_aa: CASSFSGGGTYPYEQYF

j_call: TRBJ2-1
d_call: TRBD2
v_call: TRBV30
clone_size: .
cdr3_nt: TGTGCCTGGAGTTTGGCGGGGGAGAACAATGAGCAGTTCTTC
cdr3_aa: CAWSLAGENNEQFF

j_call: TRBJ1-4
d_call: TRBD1
v_call: TRBV4-1
clone_size: .
cdr3_nt: TGCGCCAGCAGCCACCCTAGACAGGGTGATCCAACTAATGAAAAACTGTTTTTT
cdr3_aa: CASSHPRQGDPTNEKLFF

j_call: TRBJ1-5
d_call: .
v_call: TRBV7-6
clone_size: .
cdr3_nt: TGTGCCAGCAGCTTCTCGGGGGATCAGCCCCAGCATTTT
cdr3_aa: CASSFSGDQPQHF

j_call: TRBJ1-5
d_call: .
v_call: TRBV4-3
clone_size: .
cdr3_nt: TGCGCCAGCAGCCAAGACAGGGCCTCCAATCAGCCCCAGCATTTT
cdr3_aa: CASSQDRASNQPQHF

j_call: TRBJ2-7
d_call: .
v_call: TRBV19
clone_size: .
cdr3_nt: TGTGCCAGTAGTAGGGGGTACCAGATTCGGTACTTC
cdr3_aa: CASSRGYQIRYF

j_call: TRBJ2-3
d_call: .
v_call: TRBV7-9
clone_size: .
cdr3_nt: TGTGCCAGCAGCTTAGCTAGCGGAGGCACAGATACGCAGTATTTT
cdr3_aa: CASSLASGGTDTQYF

j_call: TRBJ1-1
d_call: .
v_call: TRBV6-4
clone_size: .
cdr3_nt: TGTGCCAGCAGTGACACCGACAGGCCCACTGAAGCTTTCTTT
cdr3_aa: CASSDTDRPTEAFF

j_call: TRBJ2-2
d_call: .
v_call: TRBV9
clone_size: .
cdr3_nt: TGTGCCAGCAGCCTAACTGATCTGAACACCGGGGAGCTGTTTTTT
cdr3_aa: CASSLTDLNTGELFF

j_call: TRBJ2-3
d_call: TRBD1
v_call: TRBV5-1
clone_size: .
cdr3_nt: TGCGCCAGCAGCTTGGTGGACAGGGGCACAGATACGCAGTATTTT
cdr3_aa: CASSLVDRGTDTQYF

j_call: TRBJ1-6
d_call: .
v_call: TRBV7-6
clone_size: .
cdr3_nt: TGTGCCAGCAGCACAGGGTTAGGTAATTCACCCCTCCACTTT
cdr3_aa: CASSTGLGNSPLHF

j_call: TRBJ2-1
d_call: .
v_call: TRBV15
clone_size: .
cdr3_nt: TGTGCCACCAGCAGAGAATCCAGGAATGAGCAGTTCTTC
cdr3_aa: CATSRESRNEQFF

j_call: TRBJ1-5
d_call: .
v_call: TRBV11-2
clone_size: .
cdr3_nt: TGTGCCAGCAGCTTAGTAGGGCAGTATAGCAATCAGCCCCAGCATTTT
cdr3_aa: CASSLVGQYSNQPQHF

j_call: TRBJ2-3
d_call: .
v_call: TRBV27
clone_size: .
cdr3_nt: TGTGCCAGCAGTTCGTACACAGTAAGAGACACAGATACGCAGTATTTT
cdr3_aa: CASSSYTVRDTDTQYF

j_call: TRBJ1-1
d_call: TRBD1
v_call: TRBV19
clone_size: once
cdr3_nt: TGTGCCAGTAGTACACAACAGGGGAGGGGCACTGAAGCTTTCTTT
cdr3_aa: CASSTQQGRGTEAFF

j_call: TRBJ2-7
d_call: .
v_call: TRBV10-1
clone_size: few
cdr3_nt: TGCGCCAGTGCCCGGGACGGGACCTACGAGCAGTACTTC
cdr3_aa: CASARDGTYEQYF

j_call: TRBJ1-6
d_call: TRBD1
v_call: TRBV6-5
clone_size: .
cdr3_nt: TGTGCCAGCAGGGTTGGACAGGGGGGTTCACCCCTCCACTTT
cdr3_aa: CASRVGQGGSPLHF

j_call: TRBJ1-1
d_call: .
v_call: TRBV6-1
clone_size: few
cdr3_nt: TGTGCCAGCAGGGAGAGCACATGGGGGAACACTGAAGCTTTCTTT
cdr3_aa: CASRESTWGNTEAFF

j_call: TRBJ2-7
d_call: .
v_call: TRBV10-3
clone_size: .
cdr3_nt: TGTGCCGTCTCTGGCGGGCGTACGGGCCACGAGCAGTACTTC
cdr3_aa: CAVSGGRTGHEQYF

j_call: TRBJ2-3
d_call: .
v_call: TRBV13
clone_size: .
cdr3_nt: TGTGCCAGCAGCTCGTTTCCGGGGGTTCCCACAGATACGCAGTATTTT
cdr3_aa: CASSSFPGVPTDTQYF

j_call: TRBJ1-6
d_call: TRBD1
v_call: TRBV6-5
clone_size: .
cdr3_nt: TGTGCCAGCAGACACAGGGGATCCCCCCACTTT
cdr3_aa: CASRHRGSPHF

j_call: TRBJ2-5
d_call: .
v_call: TRBV20-1
clone_size: .
cdr3_nt: TGCAGTGCTAGGATCAGGGAGACCCAGTACTTC
cdr3_aa: CSARIRETQYF

j_call: TRBJ1-2
d_call: .
v_call: TRBV5-1
clone_size: .
cdr3_nt: TGCGCCAGCAGCTTGGGTAGGGGACAAGCTAACTATGGCTACACCTTC
cdr3_aa: CASSLGRGQANYGYTF

j_call: TRBJ1-4
d_call: TRBD1
v_call: TRBV11-2
clone_size: .
cdr3_nt: TGTGCCAGCAGCTCTACCCCCGGGACAGGGAATGAAAAACTGTTTTTT
cdr3_aa: CASSSTPGTGNEKLFF

j_call: TRBJ1-5
d_call: .
v_call: TRBV4-3
clone_size: .
cdr3_nt: TGCGCCAGCAGCCAAGGATTGAATCCCCCGGGTCAGCCCCAGCATTTT
cdr3_aa: CASSQGLNPPGQPQHF

j_call: TRBJ2-2
d_call: .
v_call: TRBV2
clone_size: once
cdr3_nt: TGTGCCAGCAGACTAGGGATAAACACCGGGGAGCTGTTTTTT
cdr3_aa: CASRLGINTGELFF

j_call: TRBJ2-1
d_call: TRBD2
v_call: TRBV4-3
clone_size: .
cdr3_nt: TGCGCCAGCAGCCAAGAAAACGGGGGGGCCTACAATGAGCAGTTCTTC
cdr3_aa: CASSQENGGAYNEQFF

j_call: TRBJ2-1
d_call: .
v_call: TRBV5-1
clone_size: once
cdr3_nt: TGCGCCAGCAGCTCTATAGGTCGGGGGGCCAGGGATGAGCAGTTCTTC
cdr3_aa: CASSSIGRGARDEQFF

j_call: TRBJ1-1
d_call: .
v_call: TRBV27
clone_size: .
cdr3_nt: TGTGCCAGCAGTCCCTCCCGTCGGGCATTGAACACTGAAGCTTTCTTT
cdr3_aa: CASSPSRRALNTEAFF

j_call: TRBJ1-2
d_call: .
v_call: TRBV6-6
clone_size: .
cdr3_nt: TGTGCCAGCAGTACCGGGGAAGGAGGCTACACCTTC
cdr3_aa: CASSTGEGGYTF

j_call: TRBJ1-5
d_call: TRBD1
v_call: TRBV19
clone_size: medium-sized
cdr3_nt: TGTGCCAGTAGTATACAGGGGGACAATCAGCCCCAGCATTTT
cdr3_aa: CASSIQGDNQPQHF

j_call: TRBJ1-1
d_call: .
v_call: TRBV15
clone_size: .
cdr3_nt: TGTGCCACCAGCAGAGACAGGGACGCTGAAGCTTTCTTT
cdr3_aa: CATSRDRDAEAFF

j_call: TRBJ1-5
d_call: .
v_call: TRBV19
clone_size: once
cdr3_nt: TGTGCCAGTAGTATAGATGGGACGGAATGGAATTTT
cdr3_aa: CASSIDGTEWNF

j_call: TRBJ1-1
d_call: .
v_call: TRBV4-1
clone_size: .
cdr3_nt: TGCGCCAGCAGCCCTTTAGGACGGGGGAACACTGAAGCTTTCTTT
cdr3_aa: CASSPLGRGNTEAFF

j_call: TRBJ2-5
d_call: TRBD2
v_call: TRBV5-6
clone_size: .
cdr3_nt: TGTGCCAGCAGCGGGACCTTTGGGGAAGCGGGGGCCCAAGAGACCCAGTACTTC
cdr3_aa: CASSGTFGEAGAQETQYF

j_call: TRBJ2-7
d_call: .
v_call: TRBV5-5
clone_size: .
cdr3_nt: TGTGCCAGCAGCTTGAATTTCAACTACGAGCAGTACTTC
cdr3_aa: CASSLNFNYEQYF

j_call: TRBJ2-1
d_call: TRBD2
v_call: TRBV25-1
clone_size: .
cdr3_nt: TGTGCCAGCAGTGACCCCCCTAGCGGGCCTTACAATGAGCAGTTCTTC
cdr3_aa: CASSDPPSGPYNEQFF

j_call: TRBJ1-5
d_call: TRBD1
v_call: TRBV6-1
clone_size: .
cdr3_nt: TGTGCCAGCAGTGAATGGGGACAGAAAAATCAGCCCCAGCATTTT
cdr3_aa: CASSEWGQKNQPQHF

j_call: TRBJ1-2
d_call: .
v_call: TRBV7-9
clone_size: .
cdr3_nt: TGTGCCAGCAACCAGCGCCGCAGACAGCCGTCTAACTATGGCTACACCTTC
cdr3_aa: CASNQRRRQPSNYGYTF

j_call: TRBJ1-1
d_call: .
v_call: TRBV9
clone_size: .
cdr3_nt: TGTGCCAGCAGCGTAGCCGGGAGCACTGAAGCTTTCTTT
cdr3_aa: CASSVAGSTEAFF

j_call: TRBJ1-5
d_call: .
v_call: TRBV28
clone_size: .
cdr3_nt: TGTGCCAGCAGTTCTCATCAGCCCCAGCATTTT
cdr3_aa: CASSSHQPQHF

j_call: TRBJ1-1
d_call: .
v_call: TRBV28
clone_size: .
cdr3_nt: TGTGCCAGCAGCCGAGGGAGGCGGGGGGCTTTCTTT
cdr3_aa: CASSRGRRGAFF

j_call: TRBJ2-5
d_call: .
v_call: TRBV4-1
clone_size: .
cdr3_nt: TGCGCCAGCAGCCAAGCTATGTTGAGAGAGACCCAGTACTTC
cdr3_aa: CASSQAMLRETQYF

j_call: TRBJ1-1
d_call: .
v_call: TRBV10-3
clone_size: .
cdr3_nt: TGTGCCATCAGTGAGTCCCTTGGGTGGGAAGCTTTCTTT
cdr3_aa: CAISESLGWEAFF

j_call: TRBJ1-2
d_call: .
v_call: TRBV10-3
clone_size: .
cdr3_nt: TGTGCCACCCTGGGGGGGGCTAACTATGGCTACACCTTC
cdr3_aa: CATLGGANYGYTF

j_call: TRBJ2-2
d_call: .
v_call: TRBV27
clone_size: .
cdr3_nt: TGTGCCAGCAGGGGGGGGGCGAGGGCGAACACCGGGGAGCTGTTTTTT
cdr3_aa: CASRGGARANTGELFF

j_call: TRBJ2-7
d_call: TRBD2
v_call: TRBV4-3
clone_size: .
cdr3_nt: TGCGCCAGCAGCCAAGATTTCGGGGGGGCCGGTGAGCAGTACTTC
cdr3_aa: CASSQDFGGAGEQYF

j_call: TRBJ2-3
d_call: .
v_call: TRBV19
clone_size: .
cdr3_nt: TGTGCCAGTAGAAAGACGGTGCTCGGAGGGGGCAGCGATACGCAGTATTTT
cdr3_aa: CASRKTVLGGGSDTQYF

j_call: TRBJ2-7
d_call: TRBD1
v_call: TRBV7-8
clone_size: .
cdr3_nt: TGTGCCAGCAGCTTAGCCGGACAGGCTTACGAGCAGTACTTC
cdr3_aa: CASSLAGQAYEQYF